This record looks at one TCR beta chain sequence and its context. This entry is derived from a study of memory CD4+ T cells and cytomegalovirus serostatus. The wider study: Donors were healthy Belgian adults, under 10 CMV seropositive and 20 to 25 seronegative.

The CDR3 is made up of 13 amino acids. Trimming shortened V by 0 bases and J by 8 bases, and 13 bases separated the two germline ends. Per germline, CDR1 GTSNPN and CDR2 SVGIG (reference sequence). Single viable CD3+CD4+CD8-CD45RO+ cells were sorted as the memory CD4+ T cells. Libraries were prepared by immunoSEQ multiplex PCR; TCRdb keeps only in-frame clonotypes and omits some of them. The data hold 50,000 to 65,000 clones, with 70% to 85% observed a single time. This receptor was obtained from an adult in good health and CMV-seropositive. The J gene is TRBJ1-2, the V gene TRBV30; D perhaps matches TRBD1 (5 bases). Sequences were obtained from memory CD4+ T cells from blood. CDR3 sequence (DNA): TGTGCCTGGAGTGTAGGCAGGGTCTTCGGCTACACCTTC. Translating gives CAWSVGRVFGYTF.